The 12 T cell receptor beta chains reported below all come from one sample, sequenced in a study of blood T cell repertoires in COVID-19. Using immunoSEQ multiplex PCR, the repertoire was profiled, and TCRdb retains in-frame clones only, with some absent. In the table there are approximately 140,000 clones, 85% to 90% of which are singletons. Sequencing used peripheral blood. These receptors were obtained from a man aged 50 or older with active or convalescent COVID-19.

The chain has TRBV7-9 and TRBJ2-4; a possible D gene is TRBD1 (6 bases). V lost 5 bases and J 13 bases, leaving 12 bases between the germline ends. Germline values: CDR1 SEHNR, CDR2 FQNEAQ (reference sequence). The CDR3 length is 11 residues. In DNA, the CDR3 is TGTGCCAGCAGCACGACAGGTCCCCAGTACTTC. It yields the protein CASSTTGPQYF.

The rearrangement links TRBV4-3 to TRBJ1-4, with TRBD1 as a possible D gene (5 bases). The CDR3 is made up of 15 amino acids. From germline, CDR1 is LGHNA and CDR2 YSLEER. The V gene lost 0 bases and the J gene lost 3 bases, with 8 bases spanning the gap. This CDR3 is CASSQEGLSNEKLFF. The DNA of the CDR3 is TGCGCCAGCAGCCAAGAGGGGCTGTCTAATGAAAAACTGTTTTTT.

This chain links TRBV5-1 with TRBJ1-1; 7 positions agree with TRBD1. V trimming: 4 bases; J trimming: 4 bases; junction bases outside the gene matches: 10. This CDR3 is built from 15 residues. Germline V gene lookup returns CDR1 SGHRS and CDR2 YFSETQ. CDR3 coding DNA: TGCGCCAGCAGCGTAGAGACAGGGACGGGCACTGAAGCTTTCTTT. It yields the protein CASSVETGTGTEAFF.

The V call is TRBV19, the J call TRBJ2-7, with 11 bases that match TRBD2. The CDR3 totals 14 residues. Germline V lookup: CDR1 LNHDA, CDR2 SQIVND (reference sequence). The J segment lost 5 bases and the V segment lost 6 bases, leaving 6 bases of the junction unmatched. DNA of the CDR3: TGTGCCAGTAGGCAGACTAGCGGGATCCACGAGCAGTACTTC. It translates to CASRQTSGIHEQYF.

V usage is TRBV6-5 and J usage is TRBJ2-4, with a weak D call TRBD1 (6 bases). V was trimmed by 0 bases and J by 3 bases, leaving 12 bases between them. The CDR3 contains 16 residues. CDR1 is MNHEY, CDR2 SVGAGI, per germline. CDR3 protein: CASSYSLQGIKNIQYF. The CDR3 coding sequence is TGTGCCAGCAGTTACTCATTACAGGGCATCAAAAACATTCAGTACTTC.

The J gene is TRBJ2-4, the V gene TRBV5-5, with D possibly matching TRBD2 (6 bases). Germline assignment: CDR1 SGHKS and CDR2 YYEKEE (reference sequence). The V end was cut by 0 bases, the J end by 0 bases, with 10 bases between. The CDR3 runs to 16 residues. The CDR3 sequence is CASSLGIGGAKNIQYF. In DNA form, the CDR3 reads TGTGCCAGCAGCTTGGGAATCGGGGGAGCCAAAAACATTCAGTACTTC.

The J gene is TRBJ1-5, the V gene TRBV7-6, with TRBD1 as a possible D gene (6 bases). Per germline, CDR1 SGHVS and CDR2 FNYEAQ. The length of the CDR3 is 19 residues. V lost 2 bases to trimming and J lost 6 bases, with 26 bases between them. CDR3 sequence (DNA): TGTGCCAGCAGCTTAAGCGGGGGAGGTTGGGGGGCCCTCGGTCAGCCCCAGCATTTT. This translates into CASSLSGGGWGALGQPQHF.

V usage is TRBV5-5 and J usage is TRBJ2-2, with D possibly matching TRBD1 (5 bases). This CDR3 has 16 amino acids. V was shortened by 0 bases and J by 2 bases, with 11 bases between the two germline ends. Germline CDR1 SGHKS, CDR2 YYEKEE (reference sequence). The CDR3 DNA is TGTGCCAGCAGCTTGGCCGGCAGGGCCAACACCGGGGAGCTGTTTTTT. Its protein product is CASSLAGRANTGELFF.

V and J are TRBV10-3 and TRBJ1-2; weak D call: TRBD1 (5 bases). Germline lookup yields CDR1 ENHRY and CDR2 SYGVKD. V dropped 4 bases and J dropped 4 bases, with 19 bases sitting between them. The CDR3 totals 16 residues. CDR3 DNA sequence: TGTGCCATCAGTGGAGGGGATCAACGGCGGGGCTATGGCTACACCTTC. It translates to CAISGGDQRRGYGYTF.

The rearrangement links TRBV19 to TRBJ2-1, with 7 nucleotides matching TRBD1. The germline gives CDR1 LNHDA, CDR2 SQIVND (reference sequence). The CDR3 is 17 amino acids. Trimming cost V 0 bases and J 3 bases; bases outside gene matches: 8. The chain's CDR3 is CASSIDGVGTVYNEQFF. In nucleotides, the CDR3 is TGTGCCAGTAGTATAGATGGTGTGGGGACAGTCTACAATGAGCAGTTCTTC. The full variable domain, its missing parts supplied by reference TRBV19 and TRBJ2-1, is DGGITQSPKYLFRKEGQNVTLSCEQNLNHDAMYWYRQDPGQGLRLIYYSQIVNDFQKGDIAEGYSVSREKKESFPLTVTSAQKNPTAFYLCASSIDGVGTVYNEQFFGPGTRLTVL.

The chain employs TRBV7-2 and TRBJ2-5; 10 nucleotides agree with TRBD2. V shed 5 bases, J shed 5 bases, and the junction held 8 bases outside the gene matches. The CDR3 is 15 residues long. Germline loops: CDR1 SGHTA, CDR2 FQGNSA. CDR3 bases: TGTGCCAGCAGCCTTTTAGCGGGAGGAGGCGAGACCCAGTACTTC. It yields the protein CASSLLAGGGETQYF.

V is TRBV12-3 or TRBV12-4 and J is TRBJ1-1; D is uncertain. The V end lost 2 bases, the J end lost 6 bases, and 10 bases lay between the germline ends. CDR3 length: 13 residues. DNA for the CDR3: TGTGCCAGCAGTTTAAAGTCTCTATCTGAAGCTTTCTTT. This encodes CASSLKSLSEAFF.